This record concerns one TCR beta chain sequence. Its specificity is not known. These data come from a study of tumor-infiltrating lymphocytes in primary liver carcinoma. About the research overall: Primary liver carcinoma in the patients was surgically resected.

Production of TCR beta cDNA used about 500 ng total RNA together with a constant-region primer. ARM-PCR, slightly modified, supplied the TCR beta libraries through three nested multiplex PCR rounds. A single record per CDR3 protein comes from TCRdb applying MiXCR to the multiplex PCR reads. The sample has a few hundred thousand distinct CDR3 sequences, more than 55% seen once. Blood RNA was derived from unsorted whole blood, and germline DNA was extracted too. Overall study findings and caveats: The study found a significantly higher top-250-clone fraction in tumors than in blood (p = 0.039).

The TCR sequence derives from a woman under 40 with primary liver carcinoma and hepatitis B virus infection. Sequencing was done on a sample of peripheral blood.

The CDR3 is CASSPRGLVGELFF. The CDR3 region has the DNA TGTGCCAGCAGCCCGCGGGGGTTGGTCGGGGAGCTGTTTTTT. The J gene is TRBJ2-2, the V gene TRBV7-8; 7 bases match TRBD2. Germline V gene sequence: CDR1 SGHVS, CDR2 FQNEAQ. The CDR3 loop spans 14 amino acids. V shed 5 bases, J shed 7 bases, and the junction held 7 bases outside the gene matches.